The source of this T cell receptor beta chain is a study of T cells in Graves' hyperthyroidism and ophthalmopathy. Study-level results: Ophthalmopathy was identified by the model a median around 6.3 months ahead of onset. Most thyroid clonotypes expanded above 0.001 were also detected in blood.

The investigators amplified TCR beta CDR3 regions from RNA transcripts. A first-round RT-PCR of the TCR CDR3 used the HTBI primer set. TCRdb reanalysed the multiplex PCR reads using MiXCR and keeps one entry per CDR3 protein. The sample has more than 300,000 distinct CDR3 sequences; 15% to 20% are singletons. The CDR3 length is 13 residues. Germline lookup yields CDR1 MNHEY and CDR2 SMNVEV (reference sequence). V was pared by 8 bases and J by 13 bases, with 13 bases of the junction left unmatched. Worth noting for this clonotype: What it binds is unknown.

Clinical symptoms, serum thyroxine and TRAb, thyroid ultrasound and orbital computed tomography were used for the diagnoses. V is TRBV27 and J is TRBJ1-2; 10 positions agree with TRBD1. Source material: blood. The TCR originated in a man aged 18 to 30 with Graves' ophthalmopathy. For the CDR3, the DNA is TGTGCCAGCCGAAAGGAAGGACAGGGGGTCTTCACCTTC. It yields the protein CASRKEGQGVFTF.